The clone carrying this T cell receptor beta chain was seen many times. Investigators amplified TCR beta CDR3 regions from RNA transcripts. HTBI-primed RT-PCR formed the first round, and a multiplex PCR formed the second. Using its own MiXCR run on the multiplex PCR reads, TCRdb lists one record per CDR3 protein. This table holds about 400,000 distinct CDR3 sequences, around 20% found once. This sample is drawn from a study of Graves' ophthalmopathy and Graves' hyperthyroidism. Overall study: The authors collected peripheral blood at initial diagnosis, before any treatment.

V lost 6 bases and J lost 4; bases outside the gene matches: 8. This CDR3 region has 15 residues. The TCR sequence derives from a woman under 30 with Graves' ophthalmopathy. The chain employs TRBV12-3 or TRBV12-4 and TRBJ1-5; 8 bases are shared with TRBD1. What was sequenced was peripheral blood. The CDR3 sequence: CASRPGGGGNQPQHF. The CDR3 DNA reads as TGTGCCAGCAGACCAGGGGGCGGCGGGAATCAGCCCCAGCATTTT.